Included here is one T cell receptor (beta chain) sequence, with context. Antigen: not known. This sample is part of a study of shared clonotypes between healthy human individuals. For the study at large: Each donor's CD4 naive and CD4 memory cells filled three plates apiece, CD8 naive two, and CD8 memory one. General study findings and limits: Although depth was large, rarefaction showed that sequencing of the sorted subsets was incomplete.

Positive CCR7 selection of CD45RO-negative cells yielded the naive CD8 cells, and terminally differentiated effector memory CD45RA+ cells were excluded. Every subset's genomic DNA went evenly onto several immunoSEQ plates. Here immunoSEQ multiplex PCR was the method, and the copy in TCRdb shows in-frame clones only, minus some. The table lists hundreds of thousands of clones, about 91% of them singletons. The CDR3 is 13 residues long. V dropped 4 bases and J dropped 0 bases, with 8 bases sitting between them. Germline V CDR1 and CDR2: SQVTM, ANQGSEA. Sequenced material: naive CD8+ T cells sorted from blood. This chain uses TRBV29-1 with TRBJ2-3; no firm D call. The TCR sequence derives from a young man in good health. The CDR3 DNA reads TGCAGCGTTGTTCTTCTTAGCACAGATACGCAGTATTTT. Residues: CSVVLLSTDTQYF.